The 2 T cell receptor beta chains given below trace back to one sample, sequenced in a study. TCRdb re-derived calls from the 5' RACE reads in MiXCR, one entry per CDR3 protein. The data show thousands of distinct CDR3 sequences, 35% to 45% seen once. The source material was memory CD4+ T cells sorted from blood. Regarding subset: memory CD4+ T cells, CD4+CD45RO+CD25-. These receptors all come from a female donor with breast cancer.

There are a few counts of this clonotype. This rearrangement joins TRBV6-1 to TRBJ1-6; possibly TRBD1 for D (6 bases). From germline, CDR1 is MNHNS and CDR2 SASEGT. The length of the CDR3 is 17 residues. Trimming stripped 0 bases from V and 7 bases from J, with 16 bases between. CDR3 region: CASSEAVGAPRNSPLHF. The CDR3 nucleotides read TGTGCCAGCAGTGAAGCCGTGGGGGCGCCTCGGAATTCACCCCTCCACTTT.

This clonotype occurred a few times. The chain couples TRBV10-3 to TRBJ1-4; D gene ambiguous. In germline, CDR1 is ENHRY, CDR2 SYGVKD. Deletions cut 3 bases from V and 0 bases from J, with 5 bases between. This CDR3 contains 14 residues. CDR3 nucleotide sequence: TGTGCCATCAGTGAAAGTTCAACTAATGAAAAACTGTTTTTT. It encodes CAISESSTNEKLFF.